This T cell receptor (beta chain) derives from a study of shared clonotypes between healthy human individuals. Some clones are missing from TCRdb's copy, which holds only in-frame ones; the method was immunoSEQ multiplex PCR. The sample yields about 1.5 million clones, about 98% seen once. The origin of this receptor is a man aged 25-45 years in good health. Sequenced: naive CD4+ T cells sorted from blood. Subset given: CD45RA+ positively selected.

As DNA, the CDR3 is TGTGCCAGCAAGGACAGGGGAACCGGCTACACCTTC. This translates into CASKDRGTGYTF. This rearrangement joins TRBV7-9 to TRBJ1-2; 9 nucleotides match TRBD1. The CDR3 covers 12 residues. Germline loops: CDR1 SEHNR, CDR2 FQNEAQ (reference sequence). V shed 7 bases and J 8 bases; nucleotides not matched to a gene: 5. The whole variable domain, remainder taken from reference TRBV7-9 and TRBJ1-2, is DTGVSQNPRHKITKRGQNVTFRCDPISEHNRLYWYRQTLGQGPEFLTYFQNEAQLEKSRLLSDRFSAERPKGSFSTLEIQRTEQGDSAMYLCASKDRGTGYTFGSGTRLTVV.